What follows are 27 T cell receptor beta chains derived from one specimen sequenced in a study of T-cell reconstitution after alpha-beta-depleted transplantation in children. A library of TCRbeta sequences, prepared with unique molecular identifiers, was generated. MiXCR, applied by TCRdb to the PCR reads, yields one record per CDR3 protein. The sample has hundreds of thousands of distinct CDR3 sequences, around 9.6% seen once. Material: PBMCs from the stem cell graft donor, obtained from the stem cell graft. Receptors were obtained from a human donor who donated a stem cell graft to a child with acute lymphoblastic leukemia.

Ten or more counts support this clonotype. The CDR3 spells CSARDRGTQAGGIYYNEQFF. As DNA, the CDR3 is TGCAGTGCTAGAGATCGTGGGACCCAAGCGGGGGGGATTTACTACAATGAGCAGTTCTTC. V is TRBV20-1 and J is TRBJ2-1, with 10 bases matching TRBD2. Looked up from germline, CDR1 is DFQATT and CDR2 is SNEGSKA (reference sequence). This CDR3 has 20 residues. With V trimmed by 0 bases and J by 3 bases, 17 bases remained unmatched.

As for this clonotype: Just one base apart from a much larger clone, this may be a read error. Because the CDR3 is missing its conserved closing phenylalanine or tryptophan, this is likely a read error. In DNA, the CDR3 is TGCAGTGCCCCGGCGGGGGCAAGCTCCTACAATGAGCAGTTCTAC. It translates to CSAPAGASSYNEQFY. The rearrangement links TRBV20-1 to TRBJ2-1; a possible D gene is TRBD2 (7 bases). CDR1 and CDR2 (germline): DFQATT, SNEGSKA (reference sequence). The CDR3 extends over 15 amino acids. Trimming shortened V by 6 bases and J by 0 bases, and 15 bases separated the two germline ends.

This clonotype was observed a few times. V is TRBV14 and J is TRBJ2-1, with TRBD1 matching 11 bases. V trimming: 10 bases; J trimming: 8 bases; junction bases outside the gene matches: 7. Germline V gives CDR1 SGHDN, CDR2 FVKESK. This CDR3 spans 13 amino acids. CDR3 loop: CATSWTGGHEQFF. As DNA, the CDR3 is TGTGCCACTTCTTGGACAGGGGGCCATGAGCAGTTCTTC.

The sample holds one count of this clonotype. The gene calls are TRBV12-3 or TRBV12-4 and TRBJ2-1, with D unclear. Trimming left V 3 bases short and J 6 bases short, with 18 bases between. CDR3 length: 16 residues. The CDR3 here is CASSFSQNRMFNEQFF. The CDR3 region has the DNA TGTGCCAGCAGTTTTTCGCAAAACCGTATGTTCAATGAGCAGTTCTTC.

This clonotype appeared many times. V gene TRBV4-2 combines with J gene TRBJ2-3; D may be TRBD1 or TRBD2 (6 bases each). Germline-derived CDR1 and CDR2 are LGHNA and YNFKEQ. This CDR3 spans 17 amino acids. Trimming pared 1 base from V and 0 bases from J, leaving 14 bases between. In DNA, the CDR3 is TGTGCCAGCAGCCAAGCCCTTGGGGGGCCAAGCACAGATACGCAGTATTTT. Its protein is CASSQALGGPSTDTQYF.

The V call is TRBV7-2, the J call TRBJ2-4, with 8 nucleotides matching TRBD1. This CDR3 region has 13 residues. Trimming at V came to 4 bases and at J to 7 bases, leaving 3 bases not matched to a gene. Germline values: CDR1 SGHTA, CDR2 FQGNSA. The CDR3 nucleotides are TGTGCCAGCAGCTCACACAGGGGGAACATTCAGTACTTC. Translated, it gives CASSSHRGNIQYF.

This chain joins TRBV7-2 and TRBJ2-2, with D perhaps matching TRBD2 (6 bases). There are 14 residues in the CDR3. Germline V gene lookup returns CDR1 SGHTA and CDR2 FQGNSA. Trimming took off 5 bases at V and 6 bases at J, with 13 bases between the two ends. The CDR3 loop reads CASSETSVAGELFF. The CDR3 DNA sequence: TGTGCCAGCAGCGAGACTAGTGTCGCCGGGGAGCTGTTTTTT.

This clonotype was counted ten times or more. The V call is TRBV5-1, the J call TRBJ1-1, with D possibly TRBD1 on 5 matching bases. The CDR3 has 15 amino acids. V was shortened by 0 bases and J by 1 base, with 10 bases between the two germline ends. The germline gives CDR1 SGHRS, CDR2 YFSETQ. CDR3 protein: CASSLAGGWNTEAFF. As DNA, the CDR3 is TGCGCCAGCAGCTTGGCTGGGGGATGGAACACTGAAGCTTTCTTT.

V gene TRBV20-1 combines with J gene TRBJ1-1; 7 nucleotides line up with TRBD1. V shed 5 bases, J shed 0 bases, and the junction held 12 bases outside the gene matches. CDR1 and CDR2 (germline): DFQATT, SNEGSKA (reference sequence). This CDR3 has 16 residues. The CDR3 coding sequence is TGCAGTGCTTCCCGTAAGACAGGGACCATGAACACTGAAGCTTTCTTT. This gives the protein CSASRKTGTMNTEAFF.

The table lists this clonotype with many counts. The chain has TRBV4-1 and TRBJ1-6; no definite D call. V was cut by 4 bases and J by 0 bases, with 7 bases left in between. Germline V lookup: CDR1 MGHRA, CDR2 YSYEKL. The CDR3 runs to 15 residues. The CDR3 nucleotides are TGCGCCAGCAGCCCCGCGGCCTCCTATAATTCACCCCTCCACTTT. Protein sequence: CASSPAASYNSPLHF.

This clonotype was detected many times. The V and J genes are TRBV9 and TRBJ2-1; 11 bases are a match to TRBD2. There are 18 residues in the CDR3. Per the germline V gene, CDR1 is SGDLS and CDR2 is YYNGEE. Unmatched junction bases numbered 10, after V lost 0 bases and J lost 5 bases. The DNA of the CDR3 is TGTGCCAGCAGCGTAGTTGGTAGCGGGGGGGCCCGAAACAATGAGCAGTTCTTC. It encodes CASSVVGSGGARNNEQFF.

This clonotype appeared many times. This chain joins TRBV19 and TRBJ2-1, with 8 bases lining up with TRBD2. The CDR3 has 14 amino acids. CDR1 is LNHDA and CDR2 is SQIVND in the germline V gene (reference sequence). With V trimmed by 4 bases and J by 6 bases, 5 bases remained unmatched. The CDR3 DNA sequence: TGTGCCAGTAGTAACGGCGGGGGGTCCAATGAGCAGTTCTTC. This translates into CASSNGGGSNEQFF. The full variable domain, in which reference TRBV19 and TRBJ2-1 provide the parts outside the CDR3, is DGGITQSPKYLFRKEGQNVTLSCEQNLNHDAMYWYRQDPGQGLRLIYYSQIVNDFQKGDIAEGYSVSREKKESFPLTVTSAQKNPTAFYLCASSNGGGSNEQFFGPGTRLTVL.

V gene TRBV20-1 combines with J gene TRBJ1-1; 10 positions agree with TRBD1. Trimming removed 1 base from V and 7 bases from J; junction bases left unmatched: 3. In germline, CDR1 is DFQATT, CDR2 SNEGSKA (reference sequence). The CDR3 extends over 13 amino acids. CDR3 amino acids: CSARGQGAYEAFF. CDR3 bases: TGCAGTGCTAGAGGACAGGGGGCTTATGAAGCTTTCTTT.

V gene TRBV3-1 combines with J gene TRBJ1-2; no reliable D call. The CDR3 sequence is 13 residues long. The V gene's germline CDR1 is LGHDT and CDR2 YNNKEL (reference sequence). Trimming removed 0 bases from V and 8 bases from J, with 10 bases in between. The CDR3 region is CASSQDDGRGYTF. CDR3 nucleotide sequence: TGTGCCAGCAGCCAAGATGACGGGAGAGGCTACACCTTC.

This clonotype came up many times. The V gene is TRBV7-9, the J gene TRBJ2-2, with D possibly TRBD1 on 5 matching bases. The CDR3 spans 16 residues. The V end lost 4 bases, the J end lost 5 bases, and 17 bases lay between the germline ends. Germline CDR1 and CDR2: SEHNR and FQNEAQ (reference sequence). The CDR3 is CASSSFAIRATGELFF. The CDR3 DNA reads TGTGCCAGCAGCTCCTTCGCGATCAGGGCAACCGGGGAGCTGTTTTTT.

This clonotype appeared a few times. The chain has TRBV7-2 and TRBJ2-1; 7 positions agree with TRBD2. The V and J ends lost 6 bases and 0 bases, in that order; junction bases with no gene match: 8. Germline CDR1 and CDR2: SGHTA and FQGNSA. The CDR3 contains 16 residues. Here the CDR3 reads CASSRSGGDSYNEQFF. The CDR3 coding sequence is TGTGCCAGCAGTCGTAGTGGGGGGGACTCCTACAATGAGCAGTTCTTC.

In its sample, this clonotype was seen a few times. J is TRBJ2-3 and V is TRBV29-1; D is tentatively TRBD1 or TRBD2 (6 bases each). The germline V and J ends were trimmed by 4 bases and 4 bases, with 15 bases remaining between them. CDR3 length: 14 amino acids. From germline, CDR1 is SQVTM and CDR2 ANQGSEA. The CDR3 region is CSVVSGGRSDTQYF. The CDR3 region has the DNA TGCAGCGTTGTATCCGGGGGCCGCTCAGATACGCAGTATTTT.

The gene calls are TRBV19 and TRBJ2-2; D is undetermined. This CDR3 comprises 13 residues. Trimming left V 5 bases short and J 6 bases short, with 10 bases between. In germline, CDR1 is LNHDA, CDR2 SQIVND (reference sequence). CDR3 nucleotides: TGTGCCAGTAGTCAAAGACTCGCCGGGGAGCTGTTTTTT. The encoded protein is CASSQRLAGELFF.

This clonotype was detected ten times or more. The chain carries TRBV27 and TRBJ1-1; D uncertain. CDR1 MNHEY and CDR2 SMNVEV come from the germline V gene (reference sequence). V lost 6 bases and J 0 bases, leaving 8 bases between the germline ends. This CDR3 contains 13 residues. CDR3 in amino acids: CASSLTMNTEAFF. The CDR3 nucleotides are TGTGCCAGCAGCCTAACTATGAACACTGAAGCTTTCTTT.

In its sample, this clonotype was seen many times. CDR3 nucleotide sequence: TGTGCCAGCAGCGTATGGGGGACATTTAGTGATGAGCAGTTCTTC. This gives the protein CASSVWGTFSDEQFF. This chain uses TRBV9 with TRBJ2-1; tentatively, D is TRBD1 (6 bases). CDR1 and CDR2 from the germline V gene are SGDLS and YYNGEE. The CDR3 loop spans 15 amino acids. V was shortened by 1 base and J by 8 bases, with 16 bases between the two germline ends.

This clonotype has more than one count but fewer than ten. The chain is built from TRBV7-8 and TRBJ2-1; a weak D match, TRBD2 (6 bases). CDR3 length: 17 amino acids. CDR1 and CDR2 from the germline V gene are SGHVS and FQNEAQ. Trimming shortened V by 7 bases and J by 4 bases, and 23 bases separated the two germline ends. This CDR3 reads CASNPRDFLIFYNEQFF. CDR3 nucleotides: TGTGCCAGCAACCCGCGGGACTTCCTTATATTTTACAATGAGCAGTTCTTC.

This clonotype was seen at least ten times. The chain is built from TRBV9 and TRBJ1-2; maybe TRBD1 (5 bases). The germline V gene encodes CDR1 SGDLS and CDR2 YYNGEE. V was trimmed by 6 bases and J by 0 bases, leaving 18 bases between them. There are 16 residues in the CDR3. This CDR3 reads CASTLRDREANYGYTF. The CDR3, as DNA: TGTGCCAGCACCCTCCGGGACCGCGAGGCTAACTATGGCTACACCTTC.

The V call is TRBV21-1, the J call TRBJ2-1; TRBD2, the D gene given by the table, was not confirmed from the DNA. TRBV21-1 is assigned pseudogene status. The CDR3 consists of 17 residues. CDR3 in DNA: TGTGCCAGCAGCAAAAACGTGGCTAGATCCCTAAACAATGAGCAGTTCTTC. It codes for CASSKNVARSLNNEQFF.

The chain recombines TRBV6-5 with TRBJ2-3; no firm D call. The V end was cut by 3 bases, the J end by 6 bases, with 7 bases between. There are 12 residues in the CDR3. Germline V lookup: CDR1 MNHEY, CDR2 SVGAGI. The CDR3 DNA sequence: TGTGCCAGCAGTTATTCCTGGGATACGCAGTATTTT. Its protein product is CASSYSWDTQYF.

This clonotype was observed at least ten times. The V and J genes are TRBV20-1 and TRBJ1-1; D call uncertain. Germline CDR1 reads DFQATT; CDR2 reads SNEGSKA (reference sequence). The V and J ends lost 1 base and 3 bases respectively, with 15 bases between them. The CDR3 loop spans 15 amino acids. The CDR3 protein is CSARAPGSRDTEAFF. DNA of the CDR3: TGCAGTGCTAGAGCGCCTGGCAGTAGGGACACTGAAGCTTTCTTT.

The gene calls are TRBV10-3 and TRBJ2-2; 9 positions match TRBD1. Trimming took 6 bases from V and 0 from J; bases not matched to a gene: 11. CDR1 and CDR2 from the germline V gene are ENHRY and SYGVKD. This CDR3 is built from 18 residues. In DNA form, the CDR3 reads TGTGCCATCAGGATCGGACAGGGGACCCTCGCGAACACCGGGGAGCTGTTTTTT. Translating it yields CAIRIGQGTLANTGELFF.

J is TRBJ2-2 and V is TRBV12-3 or TRBV12-4, with D hard to call. The CDR3 consists of 14 residues. Trimming stripped 1 base from V and 6 bases from J, with 9 bases between. The CDR3 region is CASSLGSLPGELFF. CDR3 nucleotide sequence: TGTGCCAGCAGTTTAGGGTCCCTCCCCGGGGAGCTGTTTTTT.